The source of this TCR beta chain is a study of cytotoxic CD8 clonotypes in ibrutinib-treated CLL. Overall study results and limits: Contraction or stability on treatment was seen for public clonotypes, which were uncommon. Upon ibrutinib response clonality rose, and upon progression it fell back toward baseline. Pretreatment clonality was elevated relative to age-matched healthy donors and paralleled circulating CD8+ T-cell counts.

The CDR3 is made up of 14 amino acids. The V and J ends lost 5 bases and 4 bases, in that order; junction bases with no gene match: 5. Germline loops: CDR1 SEHNR, CDR2 FQNEAQ (reference sequence). The method was immunoSEQ multiplex PCR; TCRdb's version includes in-frame clones alone and lacks a portion of them. Of roughly 180,000 clones listed, over 60% are singletons. Worth noting for this clone: Antigen unknown.

The TCR was taken from a human donor with chronic lymphocytic leukemia. The chain employs TRBV7-9 and TRBJ1-2; 9 nucleotides align to TRBD1. The material sequenced was PBMCs, taken after 24 months of ibrutinib treatment. The CDR3 coding sequence is TGTGCCAGCAGCACTCGACAGGGGGTCTATGGCTACACCTTC. As protein: CASSTRQGVYGYTF. Complete variable domain (other parts from reference TRBV7-9 and TRBJ1-2): DTGVSQNPRHKITKRGQNVTFRCDPISEHNRLYWYRQTLGQGPEFLTYFQNEAQLEKSRLLSDRFSAERPKGSFSTLEIQRTEQGDSAMYLCASSTRQGVYGYTFGSGTRLTVV.